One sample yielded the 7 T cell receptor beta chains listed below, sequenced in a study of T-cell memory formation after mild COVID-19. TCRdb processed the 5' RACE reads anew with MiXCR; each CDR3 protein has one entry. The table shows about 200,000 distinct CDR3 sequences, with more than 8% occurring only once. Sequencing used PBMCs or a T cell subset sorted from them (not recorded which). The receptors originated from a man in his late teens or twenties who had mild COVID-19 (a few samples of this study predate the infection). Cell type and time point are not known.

In DNA form, the CDR3 reads TGTGCCAGCAGCGTATCGGGCAGCCCCACTGAAGCTTTCTTT. Protein sequence: CASSVSGSPTEAFF. The V and J genes are TRBV9 and TRBJ1-1; D is unresolved. This CDR3 has 14 residues. Germline V gives CDR1 SGDLS, CDR2 YYNGEE. The V end was cut by 1 base, the J end by 4 bases, with 11 bases between.

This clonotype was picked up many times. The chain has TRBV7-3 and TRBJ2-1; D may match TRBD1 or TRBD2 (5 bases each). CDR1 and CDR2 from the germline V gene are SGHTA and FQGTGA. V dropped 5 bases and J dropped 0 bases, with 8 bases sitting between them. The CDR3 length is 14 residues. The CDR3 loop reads CASSRGGSYNEQFF. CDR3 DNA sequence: TGTGCCAGCAGCCGGGGCGGCTCCTACAATGAGCAGTTCTTC.

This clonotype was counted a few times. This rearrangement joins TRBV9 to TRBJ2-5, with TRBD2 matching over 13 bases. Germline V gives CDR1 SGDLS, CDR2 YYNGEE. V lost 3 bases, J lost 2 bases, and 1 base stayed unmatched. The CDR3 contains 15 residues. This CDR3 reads CASSGTSGGQETQYF. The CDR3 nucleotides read TGTGCCAGCAGCGGGACTAGCGGGGGACAAGAGACCCAGTACTTC. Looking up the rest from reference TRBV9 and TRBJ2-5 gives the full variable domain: DSGVTQTPKHLITATGQRVTLRCSPRSGDLSVYWYQQSLDQGLQFLIQYYNGEERAKGNILERFSAQQFPDLHSELNLSSLELGDSALYFCASSGTSGGQETQYFGPGTRLLVL.

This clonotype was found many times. The CDR3 DNA is TGTGCCAGCAGCTTGACCTTTTACAACACTGAAGCTTTCTTT. It is translated as CASSLTFYNTEAFF. V and J are TRBV7-9 and TRBJ1-1; D unclear. The germline V gene has CDR1 SEHNR and CDR2 FQNEAQ (reference sequence). V lost 3 bases, J lost 2 bases, and 10 bases lay in between. This CDR3 is 14 amino acids long.

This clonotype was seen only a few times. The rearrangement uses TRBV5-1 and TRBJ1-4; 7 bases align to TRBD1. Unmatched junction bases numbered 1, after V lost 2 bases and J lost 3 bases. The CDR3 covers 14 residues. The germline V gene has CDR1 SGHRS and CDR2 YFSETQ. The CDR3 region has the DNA TGCGCCAGCAGCTTCAGGGGGGCTAATGAAAAACTGTTTTTT. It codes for CASSFRGANEKLFF.

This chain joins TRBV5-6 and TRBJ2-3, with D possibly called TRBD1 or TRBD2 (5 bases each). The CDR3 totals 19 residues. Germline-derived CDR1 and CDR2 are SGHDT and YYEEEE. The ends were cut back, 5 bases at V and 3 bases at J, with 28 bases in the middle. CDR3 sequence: CASSPVLASRGPRTDTQYF. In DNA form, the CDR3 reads TGTGCCAGCAGTCCAGTCCTAGCTTCGAGGGGCCCCCGGACAGATACGCAGTATTTT.

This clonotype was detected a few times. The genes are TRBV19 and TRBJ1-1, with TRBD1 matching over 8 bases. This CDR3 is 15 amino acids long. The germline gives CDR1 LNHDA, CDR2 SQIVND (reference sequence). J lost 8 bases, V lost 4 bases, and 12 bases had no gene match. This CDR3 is CASSTDKTGAPEAFF. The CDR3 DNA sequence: TGTGCCAGTAGTACAGATAAGACAGGGGCCCCGGAAGCTTTCTTT.